This T cell receptor (beta chain) was profiled in a study of blood T cells in healthy people across ages. Study results and limitations: More naive CD4+ cells and higher diversity marked long-lived donors relative to aged donors. As naive T cell percentage varied, TCR beta diversity correlated strongly with it.

Primers used in a second PCR of roughly 6 to 11 cycles were a sample-barcoded 5' primer and a J-beta primer mix. Every cDNA molecule carried a tag from a template-switch adaptor bearing 12 random nucleotides. TCRdb analysed the 5' RACE reads with MiXCR anew, one entry per CDR3 protein. The sample holds about 720,000 distinct CDR3 sequences, 22% seen once. Of note for this clonotype: Its antigen is not identified.

This CDR3 comprises 13 residues. V was pared by 6 bases and J by 6 bases, with 5 bases of the junction left unmatched. Germline V gives CDR1 LGHNT, CDR2 FRNRAP. This TCR was sampled from a man between 65 and 79 years old in good health. J is TRBJ2-1 and V is TRBV12-5; 7 positions agree with TRBD2. What was sequenced was blood. CDR3 residues: CASGPPGGNEQFF. The DNA of the CDR3 is TGTGCTAGTGGGCCCCCGGGGGGCAATGAGCAGTTCTTC.